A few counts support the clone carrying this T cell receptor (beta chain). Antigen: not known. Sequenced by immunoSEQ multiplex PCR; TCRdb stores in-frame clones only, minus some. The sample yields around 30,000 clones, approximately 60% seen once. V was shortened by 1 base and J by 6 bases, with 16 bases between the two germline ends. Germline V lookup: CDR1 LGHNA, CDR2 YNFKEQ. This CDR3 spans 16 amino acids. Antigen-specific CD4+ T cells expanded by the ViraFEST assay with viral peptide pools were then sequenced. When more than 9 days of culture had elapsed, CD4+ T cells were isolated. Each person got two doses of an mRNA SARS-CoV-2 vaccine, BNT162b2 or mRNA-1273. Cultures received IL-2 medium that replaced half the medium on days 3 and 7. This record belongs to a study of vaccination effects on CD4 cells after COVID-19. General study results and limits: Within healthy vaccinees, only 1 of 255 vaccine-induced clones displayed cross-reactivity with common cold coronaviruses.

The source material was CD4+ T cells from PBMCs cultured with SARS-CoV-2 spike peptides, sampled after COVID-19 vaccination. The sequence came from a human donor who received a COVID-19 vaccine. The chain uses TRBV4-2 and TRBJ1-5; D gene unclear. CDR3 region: CASSQALGTGSQPQHF. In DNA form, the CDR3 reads TGTGCCAGCAGCCAAGCCTTGGGAACTGGAAGTCAGCCCCAGCATTTT.